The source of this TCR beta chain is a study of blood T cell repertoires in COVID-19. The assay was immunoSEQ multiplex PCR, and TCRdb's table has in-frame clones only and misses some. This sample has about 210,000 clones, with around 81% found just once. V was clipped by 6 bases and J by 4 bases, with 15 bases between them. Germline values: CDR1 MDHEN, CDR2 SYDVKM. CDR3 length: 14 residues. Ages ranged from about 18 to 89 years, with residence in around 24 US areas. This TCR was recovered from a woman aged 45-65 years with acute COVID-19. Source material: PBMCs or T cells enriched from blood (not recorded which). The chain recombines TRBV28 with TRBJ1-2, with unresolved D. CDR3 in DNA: TGTGCCAGCAGCTCATCTACAGCCCTCTATGGCTACACCTTC. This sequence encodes CASSSSTALYGYTF.